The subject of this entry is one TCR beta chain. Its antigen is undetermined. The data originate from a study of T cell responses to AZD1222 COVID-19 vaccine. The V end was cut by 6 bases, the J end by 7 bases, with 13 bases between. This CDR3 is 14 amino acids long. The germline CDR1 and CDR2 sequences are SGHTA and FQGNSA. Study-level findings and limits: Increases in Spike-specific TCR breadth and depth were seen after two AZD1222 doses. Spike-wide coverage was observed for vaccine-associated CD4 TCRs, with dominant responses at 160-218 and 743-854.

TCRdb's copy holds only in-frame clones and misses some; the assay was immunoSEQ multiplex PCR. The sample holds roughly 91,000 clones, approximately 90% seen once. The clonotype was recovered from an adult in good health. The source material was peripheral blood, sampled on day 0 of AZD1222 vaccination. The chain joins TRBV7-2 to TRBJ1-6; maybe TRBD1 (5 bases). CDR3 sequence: CASREGRTNSPLHF. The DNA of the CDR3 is TGTGCCAGCAGGGAGGGACGAACGAATTCACCCCTCCACTTT.